These 15 T cell receptor beta chains share one sample of origin, sequenced in a study of T cell responses to AZD1222 COVID-19 vaccine. Sequenced by immunoSEQ multiplex PCR; TCRdb stores in-frame clones only, minus some. The table includes 200,000 to 300,000 clones, approximately 93% detected once. Sequenced material: peripheral blood, taken on day 0 of AZD1222 vaccination. All receptors come from an adult in good health.

V usage is TRBV29-1 and J usage is TRBJ2-1; 8 bases are shared with TRBD2. With V trimmed by 4 bases and J by 9 bases, 5 bases remained unmatched. The CDR3 loop spans 12 amino acids. Germline CDR1 is SQVTM and CDR2 is ANQGSEA. The CDR3 region is CSVGGGQGEQFF. The CDR3 DNA is TGCAGCGTTGGCGGGGGGCAGGGTGAGCAGTTCTTC.

The genes are TRBV24-1 and TRBJ2-7; 10 bases are shared with TRBD2. The CDR3 sequence is 16 residues long. Trimming took 3 bases from V and 2 from J; bases not matched to a gene: 6. Germline loops: CDR1 KGHDR, CDR2 SFDVKD. The CDR3 nucleotides read TGTGCCACCAGTGATCCTACTAGCGGGAACCCCTACGAGCAGTACTTC. It codes for CATSDPTSGNPYEQYF.

The chain joins TRBV3-1 (or the pseudogene TRBV3-2) to TRBJ2-3; no reliable D call. The CDR3 length is 13 residues. Germline V lookup: CDR1 LGHDT, CDR2 YNNKEL (reference sequence). V was trimmed by 4 bases and J by 8 bases, leaving 13 bases between them. The CDR3 protein is CASSLASSGTQYF. The CDR3 DNA follows: TGTGCCAGCAGCCTTGCTAGTTCTGGTACGCAGTATTTT.

The chain employs TRBV7-9 and TRBJ1-6; D is ambiguous. The germline CDR1 and CDR2 sequences are SEHNR and FQNEAQ (reference sequence). This CDR3 region has 15 residues. V was pared by 5 bases and J by 0 bases, with 8 bases between. CDR3 protein: CASSMDRSYNSPLHF. Here the CDR3 DNA reads TGTGCCAGCAGCATGGACCGCTCCTATAATTCACCCCTCCACTTT.

V is TRBV19 and J is TRBJ1-5; D is unclear. The V and J ends lost 5 bases and 0 bases respectively, with 11 bases between them. There are 15 residues in the CDR3. Germline-derived CDR1 and CDR2 are LNHDA and SQIVND (reference sequence). CDR3 protein: CASSDAGYSNQPQHF. CDR3 bases: TGTGCCAGTAGTGACGCAGGCTATAGCAATCAGCCCCAGCATTTT.

CDR3 residues: CASSFGRSYNEQFF. CDR3 nucleotide sequence: TGCGCCAGCAGCTTCGGACGGTCCTACAATGAGCAGTTCTTC. The chain links TRBV5-1 to TRBJ2-1; no reliable D call. The CDR3 covers 14 residues. The V gene lost 2 bases and the J gene lost 1 base, with 7 bases spanning the gap. Germline values: CDR1 SGHRS, CDR2 YFSETQ.

The chain uses TRBV6-5 and TRBJ2-1; no definite D call. The CDR3 totals 14 residues. Trimming left V 5 bases short and J 3 bases short, with 11 bases between. Germline lookup yields CDR1 MNHEY and CDR2 SVGAGI. The CDR3 coding sequence is TGTGCCAGCAGTAGCCTCTGGGACTACAATGAGCAGTTCTTC. It encodes CASSSLWDYNEQFF.

This clone was seen just once. The chain carries TRBV28 and TRBJ1-2; no clear D gene. Trimming took 4 bases from V and 3 from J, leaving 12 bases between them. Germline V gene lookup returns CDR1 MDHEN and CDR2 SYDVKM. There are 14 residues in the CDR3. The DNA of the CDR3 is TGTGCCAGCAGTTCAGGACCGATTCACTATGGCTACACCTTC. Protein: CASSSGPIHYGYTF.

CDR3 coding DNA: TGTGCCAGCAGCATTAGCGGGGGGGGTTACAATGAGCAGTTCTTC. Translation: CASSISGGGYNEQFF. The J gene is TRBJ2-1, the V gene TRBV28; 11 bases are a match to TRBD2. V was clipped by 6 bases and J by 4 bases; unmatched bases: 5. The CDR3 is 15 residues long. CDR1 is MDHEN, CDR2 SYDVKM, per germline.

The rearrangement links TRBV19 to TRBJ2-2; D may match TRBD1 or TRBD2 (5 bases each). V lost 7 bases and J 2 bases, leaving 20 bases between the germline ends. Germline assignment: CDR1 LNHDA and CDR2 SQIVND (reference sequence). The CDR3 covers 17 residues. As DNA, the CDR3 is TGTGCCAGTACCTCGCTCACCGGGGCCTTCAACACCGGGGAGCTGTTTTTT. As protein: CASTSLTGAFNTGELFF.

The J gene is TRBJ2-7, the V gene TRBV11-1; D is possibly TRBD1 (7 bases). Trimming took 5 bases from V and 4 from J, leaving 18 bases between them. Looked up from germline, CDR1 is SGHAT and CDR2 is FQDESV (reference sequence). There are 15 residues in the CDR3. CDR3 sequence reads: CASSPRAGGFYEQYF. CDR3 bases: TGTGCCAGCAGCCCCCGGGCAGGGGGGTTTTACGAGCAGTACTTC.

The chain is built from TRBV2 and TRBJ1-3; weak D call: TRBD1 (5 bases). The germline V gene has CDR1 SNHLY and CDR2 FYNNEI. This CDR3 region has 15 residues. Trimming took off 6 bases at V and 0 bases at J, with 12 bases between the two ends. CDR3 in amino acids: CASRPPGNSGNTIYF. CDR3 nucleotides: TGTGCCAGCAGGCCCCCAGGGAACTCTGGAAACACCATATATTTT. Together with reference TRBV2 and TRBJ1-3, the CDR3 gives the full variable domain: EPEVTQTPSHQVTQMGQEVILRCVPISNHLYFYWYRQILGQKVEFLVSFYNNEISEKSEIFDDQFSVERPDGSNFTLKIRSTKLEDSAMYFCASRPPGNSGNTIYFGEGSWLTVV.

The chain links TRBV6-5 to TRBJ1-6; D is undetermined. Trimming stripped 7 bases from V and 7 bases from J, with 8 bases between. In germline, CDR1 is MNHEY, CDR2 SVGAGI. The CDR3 spans 12 residues. The CDR3 sequence is CASTDGNSPLHF. In DNA, the CDR3 is TGTGCCAGCACGGACGGAAATTCACCCCTCCACTTT.

The V gene is TRBV28, the J gene TRBJ1-5; D perhaps matches TRBD1 (5 bases). The germline V gene encodes CDR1 MDHEN and CDR2 SYDVKM. The CDR3 has 16 amino acids. V lost 6 bases to trimming and J lost 6 bases, with 21 bases between them. CDR3 protein: CASSRPLTAPIQPQHF. For the CDR3, the DNA is TGTGCCAGCAGCAGGCCTCTGACAGCCCCCATTCAGCCCCAGCATTTT.

The rearrangement uses TRBV20-1 and TRBJ1-1; the D is unclear. The CDR3 runs to 11 residues. Germline assignment: CDR1 DFQATT and CDR2 SNEGSKA (reference sequence). The germline V and J ends were trimmed by 6 bases and 6 bases, with 11 bases remaining between them. The CDR3 protein is CSAGRRAEAFF. The DNA of the CDR3 is TGCAGTGCAGGACGCCGGGCTGAAGCTTTCTTT.